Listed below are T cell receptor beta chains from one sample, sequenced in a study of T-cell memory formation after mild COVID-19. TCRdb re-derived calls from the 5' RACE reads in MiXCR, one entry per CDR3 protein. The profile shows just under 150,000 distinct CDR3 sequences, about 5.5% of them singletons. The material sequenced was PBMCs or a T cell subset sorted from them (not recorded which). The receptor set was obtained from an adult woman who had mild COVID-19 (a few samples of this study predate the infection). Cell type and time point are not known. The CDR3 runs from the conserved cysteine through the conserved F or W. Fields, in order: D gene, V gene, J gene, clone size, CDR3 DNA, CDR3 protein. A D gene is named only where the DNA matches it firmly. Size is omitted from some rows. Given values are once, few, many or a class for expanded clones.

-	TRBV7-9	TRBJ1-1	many	TGTGCCAGCAGCTTATATTCGGGCCTCGGAGCTTTCTTT	CASSLYSGLGAFF
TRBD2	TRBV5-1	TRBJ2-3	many	TGCGCCAGCAGCCGGGGAAGCGGGGGGCCCTTCACAGATACGCAGTATTTT	CASSRGSGGPFTDTQYF
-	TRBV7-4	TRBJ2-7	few	TGTGCCAGCAGCTTAGGCGACACCGTGAGGGCCTACGAGCAGTACTTC	CASSLGDTVRAYEQYF
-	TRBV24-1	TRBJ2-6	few	TGTGCCACCAGTGATGGCGGACGGGCCAACGTCCTGACTTTC	CATSDGGRANVLTF
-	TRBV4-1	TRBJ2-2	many	TGCGCCAGCAGCCAAGATGCCCGGACCGGGGAGCTGTTTTTT	CASSQDARTGELFF
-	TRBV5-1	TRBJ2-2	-	TGCGCCAGCAGCAGTACGGGGGCATCCCCCGGGGAGCTGTTTTTT	CASSSTGASPGELFF
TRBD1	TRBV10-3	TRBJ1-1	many	TGTGCCATCAGTGACCGGGACAGGGTCATATTGGACACTGAAGCTTTCTTT	CAISDRDRVILDTEAFF
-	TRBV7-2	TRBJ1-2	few	TGTGCCAGCAGCTTAGCCCCGACCCCCTATGGCTACACCTTC	CASSLAPTPYGYTF
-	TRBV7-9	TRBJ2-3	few	TGTGCCAGCAGAGGAGGGGGGCCTGCAGATACGCAGTATTTT	CASRGGGPADTQYF
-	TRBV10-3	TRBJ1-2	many	TGTGCCATCAGTGATCTGGACAGTTCGGGCTACACCTTC	CAISDLDSSGYTF
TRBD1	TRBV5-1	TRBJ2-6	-	TGCGCCAGCAGCTACCGACAGGGCTCTGGGGCCAACGTCCTGACTTTC	CASSYRQGSGANVLTF
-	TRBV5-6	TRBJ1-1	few	TGTGCCAGCAGCTTGCTCGCTGGACAGTACACTGAAGCTTTCTTT	CASSLLAGQYTEAFF
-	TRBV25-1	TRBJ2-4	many	TGTGCCAGCAGTCGTTCGGGTGGCGGTAACATTCAGTACTTC	CASSRSGGGNIQYF
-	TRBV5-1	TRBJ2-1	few	TGCGCCAGCAGCTTGGGGGTTAGGTCTAACAATGAGCAGTTCTTC	CASSLGVRSNNEQFF
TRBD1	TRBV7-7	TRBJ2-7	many	TGTGCTAGCAGCCCAGGGACAGGAAACTACGAGCAGTACTTC	CASSPGTGNYEQYF
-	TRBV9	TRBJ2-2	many	TGTGCCAGCAGCCCCAAAGGAGGGGCGCGAACCGGGGAGCTGTTTTTT	CASSPKGGARTGELFF
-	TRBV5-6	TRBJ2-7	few	TGTGCCAGCAGCAACACCGGGACTGACTCCTACGAGCAGTACTTC	CASSNTGTDSYEQYF
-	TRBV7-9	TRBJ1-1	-	TGTGCCAGCAGCTTAGGGCTCCCGGCAACTGAAGCTTTCTTT	CASSLGLPATEAFF
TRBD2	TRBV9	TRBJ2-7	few	TGTGCCAGCAGCGTAGATCCTAGCGGATACGAGCAGTACTTC	CASSVDPSGYEQYF
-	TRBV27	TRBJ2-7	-	TGTGCCAGCAGTTTTGGACGCTCCTACGAGCAGTACTTC	CASSFGRSYEQYF